What follows are 16 T cell receptor beta chains derived from one specimen sequenced in a study of shared clonotypes between healthy human individuals. TCRdb's copy holds only in-frame clones and misses some; the assay was immunoSEQ multiplex PCR. The profile shows a few million clones, about 90% of them singletons. Sample: naive CD4+ T cells from PBMCs. Subset here: CD45RA+ positively selected. These TCRs come from a man between 18 and 29 years old in good health. Some clones in this sample may be carry-over from other donors' samples.

The chain links TRBV11-2 to TRBJ2-2, with unresolved D. Germline V lookup: CDR1 SGHAT, CDR2 FQNNGV. Trimming left V 1 base short and J 5 bases short, with 17 bases between. CDR3 size: 17 residues. The CDR3 DNA reads TGTGCCAGCAGCTTAGTAGCCCCCAGGACCCAAACCGGGGAGCTGTTTTTT. It codes for CASSLVAPRTQTGELFF.

The rearrangement joins TRBV9 to TRBJ2-3, with a weak D call TRBD2 (5 bases). Trimming stripped 6 bases from V and 4 bases from J, with 15 bases between. The CDR3 is 14 residues long. CDR1 is SGDLS and CDR2 is YYNGEE in the germline V gene. The CDR3 spells CASTLGWRADTQYF. DNA for the CDR3: TGTGCCAGCACACTGGGGTGGCGGGCAGATACGCAGTATTTT.

Details on this clone: Other DNA sequences in this sample translate to the same CDR3. V usage is TRBV20-1 and J usage is TRBJ1-4; D gene unclear. Trimming took off 5 bases at V and 5 bases at J, with 3 bases between the two ends. Germline V lookup: CDR1 DFQATT, CDR2 SNEGSKA (reference sequence). The CDR3 contains 10 residues. The CDR3 bases are TGCAGTGCTTTGAATGAAAAACTGTTTTTT. Amino acids: CSALNEKLFF.

This clone has only one observation. The rearrangement uses TRBV19 and TRBJ2-7, with TRBD2 matching 7 bases. In germline, CDR1 is LNHDA, CDR2 SQIVND (reference sequence). V lost 6 bases, J lost 2 bases, and 13 bases stayed unmatched. This CDR3 spans 16 amino acids. In nucleotides, the CDR3 is TGTGCCAGTAGCAAGGGGCCTTTTCGGGAGGCCTACGAGCAGTACTTC. Its protein is CASSKGPFREAYEQYF.

The V and J genes are TRBV5-3 and TRBJ1-2, with D unresolved. TRBV5-3 is placed among ORFs of uncertain function. CDR3 length: 17 residues. V was cut by 2 bases and J by 3 bases, with 20 bases left in between. DNA of the CDR3: TGTGCCAGAAGCTTATTTAGGACGGGCGAGAGGGACTATGGCTACACCTTC. This gives the protein CARSLFRTGERDYGYTF.

This chain connects TRBV6-5 to TRBJ2-7; 8 positions agree with TRBD1. The CDR3 has 16 residues. V lost 0 bases, J lost 3 bases, and 7 bases stayed unmatched. Germline V gives CDR1 MNHEY, CDR2 SVGAGI. CDR3 loop: CASSYSLPGQVYEQYF. The CDR3 DNA reads as TGTGCCAGCAGTTACTCCCTACCGGGACAGGTCTACGAGCAGTACTTC.

This clone was counted a single time. The chain combines TRBV13 with TRBJ2-5; possible D gene TRBD2, 5 bases. Trimming removed 5 bases at V and 2 bases at J, with 15 bases between. CDR1 and CDR2 (germline): PRHDT, FYEKMQ (reference sequence). This CDR3 is 15 amino acids long. CDR3 protein: CASSRKRILQETQYF. CDR3 DNA: TGTGCCAGCAGCCGCAAGCGGATCCTTCAAGAGACCCAGTACTTC.

This clone was seen once. The chain combines TRBV18 with TRBJ2-1, with 10 bases aligning to TRBD2. CDR3 length equals 16 residues. V shed 2 bases and J 7 bases; nucleotides not matched to a gene: 8. CDR1 and CDR2 (germline): KGHSH, LQKENI. CDR3 region: CASSPLGLAADNEQFF. Here the CDR3 DNA reads TGTGCCAGCTCACCATTAGGACTAGCGGCAGATAATGAGCAGTTCTTC.

The chain carries TRBV10-3 and TRBJ1-1; the D is unclear. From germline, CDR1 is ENHRY and CDR2 SYGVKD. Trimming left V 3 bases short and J 11 bases short, with 10 bases between. This CDR3 spans 11 amino acids. DNA for the CDR3: TGTGCCATCAGTGAAGATCGGAGGGCTTTCTTT. Translation: CAISEDRRAFF.

The J gene is TRBJ2-3, the V gene TRBV2; 7 nucleotides line up with TRBD2. Germline V gives CDR1 SNHLY, CDR2 FYNNEI. Trimming removed 6 bases from V and 8 bases from J; junction bases left unmatched: 2. CDR3 length: 11 amino acids. CDR3 protein: CASRGEGTQYF. For the CDR3, the DNA is TGTGCCAGCAGGGGGGAGGGTACGCAGTATTTT. Together with reference TRBV2 and TRBJ2-3, the CDR3 gives the full variable domain: EPEVTQTPSHQVTQMGQEVILRCVPISNHLYFYWYRQILGQKVEFLVSFYNNEISEKSEIFDDQFSVERPDGSNFTLKIRSTKLEDSAMYFCASRGEGTQYFGPGTRLTVL.

The J gene is TRBJ2-7, the V gene TRBV11-2; TRBD2 matches 9 bases. CDR1 SGHAT and CDR2 FQNNGV come from the germline V gene. The CDR3 extends over 15 amino acids. With V trimmed by 5 bases and J by 9 bases, 14 bases remained unmatched. DNA for the CDR3: TGTGCCAGCAGCCCTCGACTAGCGGAGCCTGTTACGCAGTACTTC. It yields the protein CASSPRLAEPVTQYF. Full variable domain (rest looked up from reference TRBV11-2 and TRBJ2-7): EAGVAQSPRYKIIEKRQSVAFWCNPISGHATLYWYQQILGQGPKLLIQFQNNGVVDDSQLPKDRFSAERLKGVDSTLKIQPAKLEDSAVYLCASSPRLAEPVTQYFGPGTRLTVT.

V is TRBV6-6 and J is TRBJ2-1; possible D gene TRBD2, 6 bases. Per germline, CDR1 MNHNY and CDR2 SVGAGI (reference sequence). Trimming removed 6 bases from V and 4 bases from J, with 19 bases in between. The CDR3 runs 16 residues. CDR3 amino acids: CASSPLAGRRYNEQFF. The CDR3 coding sequence is TGTGCCAGCAGCCCTCTGGCGGGACGACGTTACAATGAGCAGTTCTTC.

The chain carries TRBV9 and TRBJ1-5; tentatively, D is TRBD1 (6 bases). The V end was cut by 6 bases, the J end by 5 bases, with 12 bases between. The CDR3 is made up of 13 amino acids. Germline V gene data show CDR1 as SGDLS and CDR2 as YYNGEE. CDR3 region: CASNREPDQPQHF. The CDR3 DNA reads as TGTGCCAGCAACAGGGAACCGGATCAGCCCCAGCATTTT.

The rearrangement links TRBV5-1 to TRBJ2-6, with 11 bases lining up with TRBD1. The junction had 6 bases not matched to a gene; V was cut back by 2 bases and J by 2 bases. The CDR3 sequence is 18 residues long. Germline loops: CDR1 SGHRS, CDR2 YFSETQ. CDR3 nucleotide sequence: TGCGCCAGCAGCTTTTCCGGGACAGGGGGAGCTGGGGCCAACGTCCTGACTTTC. It codes for CASSFSGTGGAGANVLTF.

The chain links TRBV5-1 to TRBJ2-3; 9 bases match TRBD2. Germline V gene sequence: CDR1 SGHRS, CDR2 YFSETQ. The CDR3 extends over 15 amino acids. J was trimmed by 3 bases and V by 0 bases; bases with no gene match: 2. Here the CDR3 reads CASSLDSGRTDTQYF. CDR3 nucleotides: TGCGCCAGCAGCTTGGATAGCGGGAGAACAGATACGCAGTATTTT.

With regard to this clone: Other DNA sequences in this sample translate to the same CDR3. The chain has TRBV28 and TRBJ2-7; 7 bases are shared with TRBD1. Losses at the gene ends were 1 base for V and 0 bases for J; bases not matched to a gene: 3. The germline gives CDR1 MDHEN, CDR2 SYDVKM. The CDR3 sequence is 15 residues long. The DNA of the CDR3 is TGTGCCAGCAGTTTATCGGCAGGGGGCTCCTACGAGCAGTACTTC. Its translation is CASSLSAGGSYEQYF.